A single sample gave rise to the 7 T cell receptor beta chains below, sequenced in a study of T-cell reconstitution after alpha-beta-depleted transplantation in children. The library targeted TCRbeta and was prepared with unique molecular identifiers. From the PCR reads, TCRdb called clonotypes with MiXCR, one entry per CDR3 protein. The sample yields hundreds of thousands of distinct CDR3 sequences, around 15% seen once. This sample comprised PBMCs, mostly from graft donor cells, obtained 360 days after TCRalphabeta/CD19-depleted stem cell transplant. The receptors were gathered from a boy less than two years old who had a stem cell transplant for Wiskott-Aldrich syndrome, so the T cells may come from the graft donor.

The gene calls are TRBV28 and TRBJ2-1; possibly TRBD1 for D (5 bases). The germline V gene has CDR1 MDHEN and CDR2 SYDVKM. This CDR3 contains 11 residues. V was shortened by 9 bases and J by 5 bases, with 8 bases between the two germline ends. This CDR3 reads CARVGDNEQFF. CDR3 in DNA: TGTGCCAGGGTAGGGGACAATGAGCAGTTCTTC.

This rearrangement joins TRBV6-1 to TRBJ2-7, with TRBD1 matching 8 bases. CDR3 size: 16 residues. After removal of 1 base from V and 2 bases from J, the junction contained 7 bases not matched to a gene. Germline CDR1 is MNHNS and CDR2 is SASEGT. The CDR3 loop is CASSEGGQGRAYEQYF. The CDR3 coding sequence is TGTGCCAGCAGTGAAGGAGGACAGGGAAGGGCCTACGAGCAGTACTTC.

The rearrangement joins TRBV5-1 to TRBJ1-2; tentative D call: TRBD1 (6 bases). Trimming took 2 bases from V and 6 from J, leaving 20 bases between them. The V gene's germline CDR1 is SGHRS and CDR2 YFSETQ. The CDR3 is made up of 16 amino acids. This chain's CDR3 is CASSLGWTDLPHGYTF. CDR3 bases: TGCGCCAGCAGCTTAGGTTGGACAGATCTTCCACATGGCTACACCTTC. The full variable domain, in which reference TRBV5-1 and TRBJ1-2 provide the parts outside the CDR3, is KAGVTQTPRYLIKTRGQQVTLSCSPISGHRSVSWYQQTPGQGLQFLFEYFSETQRNKGNFPGRFSGRQFSNSRSEMNVSTLELGDSALYLCASSLGWTDLPHGYTFGSGTRLTVV.

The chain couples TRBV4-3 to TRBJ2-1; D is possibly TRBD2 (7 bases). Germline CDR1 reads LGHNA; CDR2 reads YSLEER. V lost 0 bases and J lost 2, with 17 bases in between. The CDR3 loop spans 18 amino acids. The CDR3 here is CASSQDVGGGPPYNEQFF. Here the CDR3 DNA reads TGCGCCAGCAGCCAAGATGTAGGGGGAGGGCCTCCCTACAATGAGCAGTTCTTC.

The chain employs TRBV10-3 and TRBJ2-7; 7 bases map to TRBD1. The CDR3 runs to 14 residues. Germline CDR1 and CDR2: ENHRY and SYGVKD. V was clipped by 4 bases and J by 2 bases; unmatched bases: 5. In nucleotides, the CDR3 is TGTGCCATCAGTGGGGACAGACAAACCTACGAGCAGTACTTC. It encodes CAISGDRQTYEQYF.

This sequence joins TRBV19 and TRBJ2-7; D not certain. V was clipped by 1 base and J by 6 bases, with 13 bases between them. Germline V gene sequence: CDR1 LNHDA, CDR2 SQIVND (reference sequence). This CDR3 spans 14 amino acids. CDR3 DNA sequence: TGTGCCAGTAGTATAGCCACGGCCGCTGGCGAGCAGTACTTC. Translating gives CASSIATAAGEQYF.

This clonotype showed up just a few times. The CDR3 reads CASSLGGSSYKNIQYF. The CDR3, as DNA: TGTGCCAGCAGTTTGGGGGGCAGCAGTTACAAAAACATTCAGTACTTC. This sequence joins TRBV12-3 or TRBV12-4 and TRBJ2-4; either TRBD1 or TRBD2 may fit D (6 bases each). The CDR3 covers 16 residues. Trimming took 3 bases from V and 3 from J, leaving 15 bases between them.